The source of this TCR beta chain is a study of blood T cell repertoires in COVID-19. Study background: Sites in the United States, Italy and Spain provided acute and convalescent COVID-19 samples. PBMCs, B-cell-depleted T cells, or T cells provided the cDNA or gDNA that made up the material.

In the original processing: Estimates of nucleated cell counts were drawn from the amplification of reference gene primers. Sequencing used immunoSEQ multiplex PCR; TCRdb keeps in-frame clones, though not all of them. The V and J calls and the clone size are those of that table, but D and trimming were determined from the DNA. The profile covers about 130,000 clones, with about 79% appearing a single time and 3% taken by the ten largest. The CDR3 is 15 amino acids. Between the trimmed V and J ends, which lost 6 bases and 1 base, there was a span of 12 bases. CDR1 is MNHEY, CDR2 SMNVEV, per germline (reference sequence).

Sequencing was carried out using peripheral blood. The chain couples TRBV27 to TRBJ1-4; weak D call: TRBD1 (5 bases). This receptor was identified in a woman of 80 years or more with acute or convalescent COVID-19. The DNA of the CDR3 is TGTGCCAGCAGAAATAACAGGTTAACTAATGAAAAACTGTTTTTT. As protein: CASRNNRLTNEKLFF.